The clone carrying this TCR beta chain was counted many times. The antigen is undetermined. The record originates from a study of human T cells and chemical hapten exposure. Across the whole study: Women made up most patients, who had alopecia areata, totalis or universalis. General study results and limits: TCRs at high frequency, those above 1 in 1000, did not change with DPC sensitization.

Time point defined: patch test 3, about 24 weeks after DPC sensitization. Documented treatment: therapeutic diphenylcyclopropenone sensitization with weekly scalp DPC. Germline assignment: CDR1 SGHVS and CDR2 FQNEAQ. The CDR3 is 22 amino acids. The germline V and J ends were trimmed by 5 bases and 1 base, with 35 bases remaining between them. TCRdb processed the RACE reads anew with MiXCR; each CDR3 protein has one entry. The data contain some 90,000 distinct CDR3 sequences, about a tenth of them singletons. Source: whole blood, taken in connection with sensitization to the hapten diphenylcyclopropenone (DPC). The chain links TRBV7-8 to TRBJ1-1; a possible D gene is TRBD1 (5 bases). The receptor was isolated from a woman in her 30s with alopecia areata. Some clones in this sample may be carry-over from other donors' samples. The CDR3 coding sequence is TGTGCCAGCAGCCCAACCAGGATACCCACCTACCAGAGGGAAGGGGCGAACACTGAAGCTTTCTTT. Encoded protein: CASSPTRIPTYQREGANTEAFF.